This entry features one TCR beta chain sequence. In its sample, this clone was seen a few times. Its specific antigen is unknown. Base qualities are not at hand, and no much larger clone is one base apart. The data derive from a study of blood T cell repertoires in COVID-19 (dated by TCRdb to about 2020). Study-wide context: Samples covering the acute and convalescent phases of COVID-19 were provided by collaborators in the United States, Italy and Spain. The prospective study material was composed of cDNA or gDNA derived from T cells, B-cell-depleted T cells, or PBMCs. Subjects who had been exposed to COVID-19, were actively infected with it, or had recovered from it provided the deeply sampled blood TCRbeta repertoires that made up the dataset. The repertoires were released in a freely available public database meant as a resource for research on the immune response to SARS-CoV-2. The samples were drawn from two sources: the first 160 participants of the ongoing ImmuneRACE study, and fewer than 1,500 subjects contributed by 6 global collaborators. Nearly every sample came with metadata listing a de-identified subject ID, COVID-19 status, age in years and sex. HLA class I and class II types, where available, came from metadata supplied by the sample provider rather than from assay-based typing. General conclusions and limits of the study: How much clinical and demographic metadata was included differed by source and by participant, and the metadata was provided uncurated.

TCRbeta CDR3 regions were amplified from genomic DNA by means of the immunoSEQ Assay, a bias-controlled multiplex PCR. The original pipeline was this. Within the assay, amplification of reference gene primers was used to estimate how many nucleated cells each sample contained. To quantify the absolute abundance of each unique TCRbeta CDR3 rearrangement, sequence reads were collapsed and filtered. For each sample, productive Simpson clonality was calculated as the square root of Simpson's diversity index across productive rearrangements. TCRdb stores this immuneACCESS table with in-frame sequences only. Part of the clones is absent; in the studies checked, under half of the shortfall reflects unresolved V genes, and no reason is known for the rest. V, J and clone size reflect that table, while D and trimming were determined from the DNA. This sample holds 50,000 to 70,000 clones; about 85% were observed only once. Together, the top ten hold 8% to 9% of the sample.

V is trimmed back by 5 bases and J by 4 bases, and the junction contains 18 bases that no gene match accounts for. Based on the germline V gene, the CDR1 and CDR2 sequences are SGHTA and FQGTGA. From cysteine to phenylalanine, the CDR3 is 19 amino acids long. CDR3 DNA only is kept here, 57 bases in frame from base 1. Each collaborating institution followed its own protocols to collect whole blood in K2EDTA tubes. For TCRbeta analysis, collaborators shipped samples as frozen whole blood, isolated PBMCs, or DNA extracted from either of those sample types. Sequencing input: peripheral blood. The V and J genes are TRBV7-3 and TRBJ2-1, with 9 bases matching TRBD2. This receptor was identified in a woman aged 70-85 years with active COVID-19. The DNA reads as follows: TGTGCCAGCAGCCGTCACGGTCCCGGGGAGCGGGGGGAGTACAATGAGCAGTTCTTC. Its amino acids are CASSRHGPGERGEYNEQFF.